This T cell receptor beta chain was observed in a study of cytotoxic CD8 clonotypes in ibrutinib-treated CLL. With regard to this clone: Antigen unknown.

Findings and limits, study-wide: Having risen at ibrutinib response, clonality had fallen back toward baseline by progression. Sustained-remission and progressing patients' sampling times differed. Baseline levels of clonality went above those of age-matched healthy donors and moved with circulating CD8+ T-cell counts.

Measured with immunoSEQ multiplex PCR; TCRdb has only the in-frame clones, and not every one. The sample consists of under 300,000 clones, 70% of them appearing once. The V end lost 7 bases, the J end lost 8 bases, and 15 bases lay between the germline ends. This CDR3 comprises 13 residues. The V gene's germline CDR1 is SGHTA and CDR2 FQGNSA. The source is a human donor with chronic lymphocytic leukemia. V usage is TRBV7-2 and J usage is TRBJ2-1, with D perhaps TRBD2 (7 bases). Sample: PBMCs, taken after 24 months of ibrutinib treatment. The CDR3: CASTLGGPYEQFF. Written as DNA, the CDR3 is TGTGCCAGCACCCTCGGGGGGCCGTATGAGCAGTTCTTC. Looking up the rest from reference TRBV7-2 and TRBJ2-1 gives the full variable domain: GAGVSQSPSNKVTEKGKDVELRCDPISGHTALYWYRQSLGQGLEFLIYFQGNSAPDKSGLPSDRFSAERTGGSVSTLTIQRTQQEDSAVYLCASTLGGPYEQFFGPGTRLTVL.